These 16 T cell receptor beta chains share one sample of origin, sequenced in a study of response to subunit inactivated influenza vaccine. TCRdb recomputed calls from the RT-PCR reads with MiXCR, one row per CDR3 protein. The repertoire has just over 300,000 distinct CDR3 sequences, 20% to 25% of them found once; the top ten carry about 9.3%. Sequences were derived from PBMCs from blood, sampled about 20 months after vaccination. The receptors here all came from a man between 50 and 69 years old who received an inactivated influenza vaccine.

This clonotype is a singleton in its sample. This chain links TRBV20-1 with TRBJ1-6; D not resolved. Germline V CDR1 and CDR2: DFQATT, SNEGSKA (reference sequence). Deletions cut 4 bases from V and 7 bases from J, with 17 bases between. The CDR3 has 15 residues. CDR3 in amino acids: CSAIKQRGGNSPLHF. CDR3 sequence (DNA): TGCAGTGCTATAAAACAGCGGGGAGGGAATTCACCCCTCCACTTT.

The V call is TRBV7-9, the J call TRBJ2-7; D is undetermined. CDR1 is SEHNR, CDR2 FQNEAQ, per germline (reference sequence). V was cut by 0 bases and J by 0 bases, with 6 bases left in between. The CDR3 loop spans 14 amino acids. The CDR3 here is CASSLAVSSYEQYF. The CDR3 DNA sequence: TGTGCCAGCAGCTTAGCCGTGAGCTCCTACGAGCAGTACTTC. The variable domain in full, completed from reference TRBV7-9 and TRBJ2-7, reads DTGVSQNPRHKITKRGQNVTFRCDPISEHNRLYWYRQTLGQGPEFLTYFQNEAQLEKSRLLSDRFSAERPKGSFSTLEIQRTEQGDSAMYLCASSLAVSSYEQYFGPGTRLTVT.

CDR3 nucleotide sequence: TGTGCCAGCAACATCGGGGGGTGGCTCACAGATACGCAGTATTTT. As protein: CASNIGGWLTDTQYF. This chain joins TRBV28 and TRBJ2-3, with 7 bases identical to TRBD2. The CDR3 sequence is 15 residues long. Trimming at V came to 7 bases and at J to 2 bases, leaving 9 bases not matched to a gene. Germline V gene sequence: CDR1 MDHEN, CDR2 SYDVKM.

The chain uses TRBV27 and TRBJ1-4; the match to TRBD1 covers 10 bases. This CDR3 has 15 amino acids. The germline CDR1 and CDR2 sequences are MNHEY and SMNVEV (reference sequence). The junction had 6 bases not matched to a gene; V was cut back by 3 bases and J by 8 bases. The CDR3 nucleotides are TGTGCCAGCAGTTTTTCCACGGGACAGGGGGAAAAACTGTTTTTT. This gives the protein CASSFSTGQGEKLFF.

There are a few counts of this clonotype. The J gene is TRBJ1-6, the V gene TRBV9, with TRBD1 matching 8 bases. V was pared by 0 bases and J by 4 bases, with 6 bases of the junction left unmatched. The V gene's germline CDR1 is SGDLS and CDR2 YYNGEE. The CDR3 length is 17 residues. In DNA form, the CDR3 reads TGTGCCAGCAGCGTAGCCGGGACAGGCGATTATAATTCACCCCTCCACTTT. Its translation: CASSVAGTGDYNSPLHF. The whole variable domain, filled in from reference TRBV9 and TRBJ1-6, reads DSGVTQTPKHLITATGQRVTLRCSPRSGDLSVYWYQQSLDQGLQFLIQYYNGEERAKGNILERFSAQQFPDLHSELNLSSLELGDSALYFCASSVAGTGDYNSPLHFGNGTRLTVT.

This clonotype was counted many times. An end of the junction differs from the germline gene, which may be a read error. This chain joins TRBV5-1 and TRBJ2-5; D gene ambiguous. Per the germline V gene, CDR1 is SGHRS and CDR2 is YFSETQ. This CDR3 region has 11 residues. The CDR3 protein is CASSAQETQYF. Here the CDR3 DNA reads TGTGCCAGCAGCGCCCAAGAGACCCAGTACTTC.

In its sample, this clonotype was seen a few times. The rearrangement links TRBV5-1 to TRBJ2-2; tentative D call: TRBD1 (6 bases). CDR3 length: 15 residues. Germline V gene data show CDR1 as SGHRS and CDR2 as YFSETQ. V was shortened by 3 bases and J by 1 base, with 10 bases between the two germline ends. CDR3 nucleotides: TGCGCCAGCAGCTCGGACAGCTTGAACACCGGGGAGCTGTTTTTT. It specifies CASSSDSLNTGELFF.

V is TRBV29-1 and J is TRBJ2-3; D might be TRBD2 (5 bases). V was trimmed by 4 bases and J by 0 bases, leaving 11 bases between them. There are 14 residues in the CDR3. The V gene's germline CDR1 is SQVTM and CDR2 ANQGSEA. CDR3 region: CSVASGISTDTQYF. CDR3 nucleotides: TGCAGCGTTGCGTCGGGGATAAGCACAGATACGCAGTATTTT.

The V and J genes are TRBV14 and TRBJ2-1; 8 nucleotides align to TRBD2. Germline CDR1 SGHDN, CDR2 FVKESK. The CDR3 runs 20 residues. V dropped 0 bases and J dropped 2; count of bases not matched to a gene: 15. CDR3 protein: CASSQDWATGGPGAYNEQFF. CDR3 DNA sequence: TGTGCCAGCAGCCAAGACTGGGCGACGGGAGGGCCGGGGGCCTACAATGAGCAGTTCTTC.

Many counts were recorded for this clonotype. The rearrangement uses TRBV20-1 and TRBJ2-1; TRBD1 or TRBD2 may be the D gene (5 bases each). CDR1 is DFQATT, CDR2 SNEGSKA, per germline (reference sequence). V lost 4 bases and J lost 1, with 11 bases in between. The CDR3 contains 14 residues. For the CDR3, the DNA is TGCAGTGCTAAGGACGGGACGTCCTACAATGAGCAGTTCTTC. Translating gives CSAKDGTSYNEQFF.

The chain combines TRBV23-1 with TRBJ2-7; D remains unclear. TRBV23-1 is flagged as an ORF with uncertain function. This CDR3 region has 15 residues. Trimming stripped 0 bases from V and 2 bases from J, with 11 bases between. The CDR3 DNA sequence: TGCGCCAGCAGTCAATCGTCACTTTCAACCTACGAGCAGTACTTC. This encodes CASSQSSLSTYEQYF.

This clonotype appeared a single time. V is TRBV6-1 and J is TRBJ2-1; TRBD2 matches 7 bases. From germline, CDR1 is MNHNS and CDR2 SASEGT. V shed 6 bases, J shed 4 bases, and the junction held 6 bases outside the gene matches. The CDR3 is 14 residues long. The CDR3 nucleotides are TGTGCCAGCAGGATAGCGGGCGAATACAATGAGCAGTTCTTC. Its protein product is CASRIAGEYNEQFF.

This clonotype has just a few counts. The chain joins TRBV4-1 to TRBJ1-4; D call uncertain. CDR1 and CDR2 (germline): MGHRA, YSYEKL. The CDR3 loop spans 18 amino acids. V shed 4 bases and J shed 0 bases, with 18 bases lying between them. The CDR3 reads CASSPKFFKASTNEKLFF. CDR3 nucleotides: TGCGCCAGCAGCCCAAAATTCTTTAAGGCCTCAACTAATGAAAAACTGTTTTTT.

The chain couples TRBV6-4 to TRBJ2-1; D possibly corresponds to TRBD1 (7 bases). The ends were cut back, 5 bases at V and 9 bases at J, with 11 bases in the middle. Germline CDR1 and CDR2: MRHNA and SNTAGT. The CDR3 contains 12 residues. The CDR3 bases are TGTGCCAGCAGTTCCCAGGGGGGTGAGCAGTTCTTC. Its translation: CASSSQGGEQFF.

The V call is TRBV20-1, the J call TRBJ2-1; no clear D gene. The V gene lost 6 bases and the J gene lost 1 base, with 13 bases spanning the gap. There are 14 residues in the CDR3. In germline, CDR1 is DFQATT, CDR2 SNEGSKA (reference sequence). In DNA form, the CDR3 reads TGCAGTGCCCGTCCGGCCTGGTCCTACAATGAGCAGTTCTTC. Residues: CSARPAWSYNEQFF.

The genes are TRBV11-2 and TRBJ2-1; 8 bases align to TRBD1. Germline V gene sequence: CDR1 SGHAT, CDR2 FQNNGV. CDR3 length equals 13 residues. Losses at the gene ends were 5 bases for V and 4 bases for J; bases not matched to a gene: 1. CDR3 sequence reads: CASSRQGYNEQFF. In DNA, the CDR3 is TGTGCCAGCAGCCGACAGGGGTACAATGAGCAGTTCTTC.